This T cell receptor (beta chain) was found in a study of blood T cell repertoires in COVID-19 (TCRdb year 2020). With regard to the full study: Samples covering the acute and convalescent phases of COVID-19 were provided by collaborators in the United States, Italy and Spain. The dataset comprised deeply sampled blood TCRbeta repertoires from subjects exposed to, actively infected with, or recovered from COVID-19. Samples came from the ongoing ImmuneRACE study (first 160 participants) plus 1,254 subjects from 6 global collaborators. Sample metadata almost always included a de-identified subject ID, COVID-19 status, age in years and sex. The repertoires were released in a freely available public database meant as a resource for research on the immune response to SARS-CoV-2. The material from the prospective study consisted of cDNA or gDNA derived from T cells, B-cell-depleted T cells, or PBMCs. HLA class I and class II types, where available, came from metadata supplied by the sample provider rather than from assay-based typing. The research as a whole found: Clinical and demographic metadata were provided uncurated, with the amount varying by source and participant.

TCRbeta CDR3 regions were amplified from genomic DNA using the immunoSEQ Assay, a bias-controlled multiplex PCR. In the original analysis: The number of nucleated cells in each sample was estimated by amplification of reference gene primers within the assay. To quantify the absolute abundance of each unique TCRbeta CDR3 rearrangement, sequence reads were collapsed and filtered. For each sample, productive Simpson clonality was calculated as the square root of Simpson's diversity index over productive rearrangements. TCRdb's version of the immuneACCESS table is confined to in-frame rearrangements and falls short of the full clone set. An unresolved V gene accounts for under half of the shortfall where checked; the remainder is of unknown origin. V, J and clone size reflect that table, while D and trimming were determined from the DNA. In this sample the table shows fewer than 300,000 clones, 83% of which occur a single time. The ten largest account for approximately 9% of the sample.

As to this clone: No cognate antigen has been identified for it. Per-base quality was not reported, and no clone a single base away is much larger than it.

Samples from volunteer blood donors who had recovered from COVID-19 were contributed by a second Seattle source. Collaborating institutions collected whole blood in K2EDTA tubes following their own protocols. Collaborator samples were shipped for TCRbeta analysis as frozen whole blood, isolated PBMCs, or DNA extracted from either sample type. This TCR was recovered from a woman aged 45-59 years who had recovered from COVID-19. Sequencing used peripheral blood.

The nucleotide sequence is given as TGTGCCAGCTCCCCAGTCGACAGGAAAGCCTACGAGCAGTACTTC. The translation is CASSPVDRKAYEQYF. The chain couples TRBV18 to TRBJ2-7; TRBD1 is a possible D gene, resting on 6 matching bases. CDR1 and CDR2 were assigned from the germline V gene as KGHSH and LQKENI. CDR3 length: 15 amino acids, cysteine to phenylalanine. Only CDR3 DNA remains: 45 bases, in frame from the first base. The trim is 6 bases for V and 2 bases for J, with a gap of 17 bases between the germline ends.